Below, 16 T cell receptor beta chains from the same sample are listed, as sequenced in a study of blood T cell repertoires in COVID-19. Sequencing used immunoSEQ multiplex PCR; TCRdb keeps in-frame clones, though not all of them. This sample has 200,000 to 250,000 clones, with about 88% found just once. The sequenced sample was peripheral blood. The receptors derive from a man in his forties or fifties who had recovered from COVID-19.

The chain links TRBV4-2 to TRBJ2-5; tentatively, D is TRBD2 (5 bases). The CDR3 loop spans 19 amino acids. Germline V gene lookup returns CDR1 LGHNA and CDR2 YNFKEQ. Trimming removed 4 bases from V and 2 bases from J, with 26 bases in between. CDR3 protein: CASSRHTGGLASKQETQYF. CDR3 sequence (DNA): TGTGCCAGCAGCCGACACACCGGTGGGCTAGCATCAAAACAAGAGACCCAGTACTTC.

The chain carries TRBV6-5 and TRBJ1-2; TRBD1 agrees at 7 bases. CDR1 and CDR2 from the germline V gene are MNHEY and SVGAGI. This CDR3 comprises 16 residues. Trimming at V came to 4 bases and at J to 8 bases, leaving 16 bases not matched to a gene. The CDR3 DNA is TGTGCCAGCAGTTTCGACGCCGGACAGGAGCCAGACGGCTACACCTTC. The encoded protein is CASSFDAGQEPDGYTF.

This chain links TRBV7-2 with TRBJ2-7, with 9 bases that match TRBD2. The germline V gene has CDR1 SGHTA and CDR2 FQGNSA. The V gene end was trimmed by 5 bases and the J gene end by 3 bases; junction bases not matched to a gene: 5. This CDR3 contains 14 residues. For the CDR3, the DNA is TGTGCCAGCAGCACCACTAGCGGGTTCTACGAGCAGTACTTC. Its protein is CASSTTSGFYEQYF. The complete variable domain, with remaining parts taken from reference TRBV7-2 and TRBJ2-7, reads GAGVSQSPSNKVTEKGKDVELRCDPISGHTALYWYRQSLGQGLEFLIYFQGNSAPDKSGLPSDRFSAERTGGSVSTLTIQRTQQEDSAVYLCASSTTSGFYEQYFGPGTRLTVT.

The chain recombines TRBV30 with TRBJ1-6; D is uncertain. Germline assignment: CDR1 GTSNPN and CDR2 SVGIG (reference sequence). The V end was cut by 0 bases, the J end by 0 bases, with 12 bases between. The CDR3 has 17 amino acids. In nucleotides, the CDR3 is TGTGCCTGGAGTGTAGATTTGACTAGCTCCTATAATTCACCCCTCCACTTT. The encoded protein is CAWSVDLTSSYNSPLHF. Looking up the rest from reference TRBV30 and TRBJ1-6 gives the full variable domain: SQTIHQWPATLVQPVGSPLSLECTVEGTSNPNLYWYRQAAGRGLQLLFYSVGIGQISSEVPQNLSASRPQDRQFILSSKKLLLSDSGFYLCAWSVDLTSSYNSPLHFGNGTRLTVT.

A word on this clone: This sample includes further DNA sequences coding for the same CDR3. This chain links TRBV10-1 with TRBJ2-2, with D possibly matching TRBD1 (6 bases). CDR3 length equals 14 residues. V shed 0 bases and J shed 5 bases, with 7 bases lying between them. Germline V gene sequence: CDR1 WNHNN, CDR2 SYGVQD (reference sequence). The CDR3 nucleotides read TGCGCCAGCAGTGAGTCAGGGGGTACCGGGGAGCTGTTTTTT. Encoded protein: CASSESGGTGELFF.

The rearrangement links TRBV24-1 to TRBJ2-5; TRBD2 aligns across 8 bases. This CDR3 has 13 amino acids. The junction had 4 bases not matched to a gene; V was cut back by 6 bases and J by 5 bases. Germline-derived CDR1 and CDR2 are KGHDR and SFDVKD. CDR3: CATSSGSGETQYF. The DNA for the CDR3 is TGTGCCACCAGTAGCGGGAGCGGGGAGACCCAGTACTTC.

The chain couples TRBV6-2 or TRBV6-3 to TRBJ2-5; D gene ambiguous. This CDR3 is built from 14 residues. V shed 2 bases and J shed 1 base, with 8 bases lying between them. The germline gives CDR1 MNHEY, CDR2 SVGEGT. The CDR3 protein is CASSYLAGQETQYF. The CDR3 bases are TGTGCCAGCAGTTACCTTGCAGGCCAAGAGACCCAGTACTTC.

A few counts support this clone. The genes are TRBV21-1 and TRBJ1-4; the table's D call TRBD1 went unverified against the DNA. TRBV21-1 is given as a pseudogene. The CDR3 length is 16 residues. Here the CDR3 DNA reads TGTGCCAGCAGCAAACAATGGGGGACAGGGAGAGGAAAACTGTTTTTT. It translates to CASSKQWGTGRGKLFF.

The gene calls are TRBV18 and TRBJ2-7, with a possible D match to TRBD1 (6 bases). The germline V and J ends were trimmed by 4 bases and 7 bases, with 17 bases remaining between them. The CDR3 covers 14 residues. The germline V gene has CDR1 KGHSH and CDR2 LQKENI. DNA for the CDR3: TGTGCCAGCTCACGGGACAAATACTACGCGGAGCAGTACTTC. This gives the protein CASSRDKYYAEQYF. The complete variable domain, with remaining parts taken from reference TRBV18 and TRBJ2-7, reads NAGVMQNPRHLVRRRGQEARLRCSPMKGHSHVYWYRQLPEEGLKFMVYLQKENIIDESGMPKERFSAEFPKEGPSILRIQQVVRGDSAAYFCASSRDKYYAEQYFGPGTRLTVT.

This sequence joins TRBV11-2 and TRBJ2-7, with 9 bases aligning to TRBD2. The CDR3 runs to 15 residues. Germline CDR1 and CDR2: SGHAT and FQNNGV. V shed 1 base, J shed 2 bases, and the junction held 3 bases outside the gene matches. As DNA, the CDR3 is TGTGCCAGCAGCTTAGGGACTAGCGTCCCCTACGAGCAGTACTTC. Protein sequence: CASSLGTSVPYEQYF.

The CDR3 loop reads CASIPGAWGGLDPHEAFF. Written as DNA, the CDR3 is TGTGCCAGCATCCCAGGGGCATGGGGGGGCCTGGACCCTCATGAAGCTTTCTTT. V and J are TRBV7-8 and TRBJ1-1; TRBD1 is a possible D gene (6 bases). The CDR3 has 18 residues. V was clipped by 7 bases and J by 7 bases, with 31 bases between them. Germline values: CDR1 SGHVS, CDR2 FQNEAQ.

This chain links TRBV7-2 with TRBJ2-2; D gene unclear. The V gene's germline CDR1 is SGHTA and CDR2 FQGNSA. V was pared by 1 base and J by 1 base, with 4 bases between. The CDR3 sequence is 14 residues long. For the CDR3, the DNA is TGTGCCAGCAGCTTAGGTCGGAACACCGGGGAGCTGTTTTTT. This gives the protein CASSLGRNTGELFF.

The V call is TRBV6-1, the J call TRBJ2-7; D possibly corresponds to TRBD1 (5 bases). Germline V gene data show CDR1 as MNHNS and CDR2 as SASEGT. Trimming took off 3 bases at V and 8 bases at J, with 17 bases between the two ends. This CDR3 has 14 amino acids. The CDR3 region has the DNA TGTGCCAGCAGTGATAGGGGTGCAGGCGCGAAGCAGTACTTC. This gives the protein CASSDRGAGAKQYF.

The rearrangement links TRBV9 to TRBJ2-7; a weak D match, TRBD1 (6 bases). Germline CDR1 and CDR2: SGDLS and YYNGEE. Trimming pared 4 bases from V and 0 bases from J, leaving 11 bases between. The CDR3 has 14 residues. The CDR3 protein is CASSIRDNSYEQYF. CDR3 sequence (DNA): TGTGCCAGCAGCATTCGGGACAACTCCTACGAGCAGTACTTC.

This rearrangement joins TRBV18 to TRBJ2-1; TRBD2 agrees at 7 bases. CDR1 and CDR2 (germline): KGHSH, LQKENI. The length of the CDR3 is 16 residues. The V and J ends lost 2 bases and 5 bases, in that order; junction bases with no gene match: 9. CDR3 sequence: CASSPRSSGTNNEQFF. The CDR3 DNA reads TGTGCCAGCTCACCAAGGTCAAGCGGGACTAACAATGAGCAGTTCTTC.

The chain carries TRBV29-1 and TRBJ1-5; D may be TRBD1 (5 bases). Germline CDR1 is SQVTM and CDR2 is ANQGSEA. V dropped 4 bases and J dropped 0 bases, with 7 bases sitting between them. The CDR3 length is 13 residues. The CDR3 sequence is CSVAGNSNQPQHF. CDR3 in DNA: TGCAGCGTTGCAGGGAATAGCAATCAGCCCCAGCATTTT.